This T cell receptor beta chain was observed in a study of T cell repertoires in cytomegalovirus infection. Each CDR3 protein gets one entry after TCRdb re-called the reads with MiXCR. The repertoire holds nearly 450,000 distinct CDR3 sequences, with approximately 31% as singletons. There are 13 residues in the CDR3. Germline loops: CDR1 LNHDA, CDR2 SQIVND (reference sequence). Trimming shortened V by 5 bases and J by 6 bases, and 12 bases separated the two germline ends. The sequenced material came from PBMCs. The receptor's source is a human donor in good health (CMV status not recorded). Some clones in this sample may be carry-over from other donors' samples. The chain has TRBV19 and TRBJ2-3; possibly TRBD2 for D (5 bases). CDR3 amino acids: CASSVATRDTQYF. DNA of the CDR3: TGTGCCAGTAGTGTGGCCACTAGGGATACGCAGTATTTT.